The T cell receptor beta chain under discussion was sequenced for a study of cytomegalovirus exposure and HLA in healthy donors. Sequencing was performed with immunoSEQ multiplex PCR; in TCRdb, only in-frame clones are kept and a portion is missing. The table shows approximately 170,000 clones, with about 90% occurring only once. General study points: High specificity and sensitivity for cytomegalovirus status were reported for the classifier. Most TCR sequences were rare, but some public TCRs occurred in many donors. The investigators catalogued 164 TCR beta chains as cytomegalovirus-associated. Specificity of a few CMV-associated chains for CMV antigens was verified in vitro.

Points on this clone: Its antigen remains unidentified.

CDR1 is LNHDA, CDR2 SQIVND, per germline (reference sequence). V dropped 2 bases and J dropped 8; count of bases not matched to a gene: 13. This CDR3 is built from 16 residues. The clonotype comes from a woman aged 18-29 years in good health and CMV-seropositive. J is TRBJ1-2 and V is TRBV19, with 8 nucleotides matching TRBD1. The specimen was PBMCs. The CDR3 reads CASSIRSGGGYGGYTF. CDR3 DNA: TGTGCCAGTAGTATACGATCAGGGGGCGGGTACGGCGGCTACACCTTC.